Listed below are T cell receptor beta chains from one sample, sequenced in a study of radiation and T cells in renal cell carcinoma. The data were produced by immunoSEQ multiplex PCR, yet TCRdb's version contains in-frame clones alone and is incomplete. The sample gives more than 120,000 clones, 70% to 90% of which show up once; less than 20% is in the top ten. The sequenced sample was blood, obtained from a patient whose treatment included radiotherapy and nephrectomy. All receptors derive from a woman aged 45-65 years with renal cell carcinoma. The CDR3 runs from the conserved cysteine through the conserved F or W. The order of the fields is CDR3 protein, CDR3 DNA, V gene, clone size, D gene, J gene. D genes are given only for firm matches. Clone size is shown for a subset of rows, as once, few, many or a class of expanded clone.

cdr3_aa: CASRQTGAGETQYF
cdr3_nt: TGTGCCAGCAGGCAAACAGGGGCTGGGGAGACCCAGTACTTC
v_call: TRBV5-6
clone_size: .
d_call: TRBD1
j_call: TRBJ2-5

cdr3_aa: CASSQPATNEKLFF
cdr3_nt: TGTGCCAGCAGCCAACCCGCAACTAATGAAAAACTGTTTTTT
v_call: TRBV28
clone_size: once
d_call: .
j_call: TRBJ1-4

cdr3_aa: CASSSPLSRETQYF
cdr3_nt: TGTGCCAGCAGTTCCCCCCTGTCGCGGGAGACCCAGTACTTC
v_call: TRBV27
clone_size: .
d_call: .
j_call: TRBJ2-5

cdr3_aa: CASSLTGFKTQYF
cdr3_nt: TGTGCCAGCAGCTTAACAGGTTTTAAGACCCAGTACTTC
v_call: TRBV7-6
clone_size: .
d_call: .
j_call: TRBJ2-5

cdr3_aa: CARGSTGNTEAFF
cdr3_nt: TGTGCCAGAGGGTCGACAGGGAACACTGAAGCTTTCTTT
v_call: TRBV2
clone_size: .
d_call: .
j_call: TRBJ1-1

cdr3_aa: CASSQGTGGYGYTF
cdr3_nt: TGCGCCAGCAGCCAGGGGACAGGGGGCTATGGCTACACCTTC
v_call: TRBV4-3
clone_size: .
d_call: TRBD1
j_call: TRBJ1-2

cdr3_aa: CASSELPRYGYTF
cdr3_nt: TGTGCCAGCAGCGAGTTACCGAGGTATGGCTACACCTTC
v_call: TRBV25-1
clone_size: .
d_call: .
j_call: TRBJ1-2

cdr3_aa: CASSLGQGNNQPQHF
cdr3_nt: TGTGCCAGCAGCTTGGGACAGGGGAACAATCAGCCCCAGCATTTT
v_call: TRBV28
clone_size: .
d_call: TRBD1
j_call: TRBJ1-5

cdr3_aa: CASSSQVYSNQPQHF
cdr3_nt: TGTGCCAGCAGCTCACAGGTTTATAGCAATCAGCCCCAGCATTTT
v_call: TRBV7-2
clone_size: .
d_call: .
j_call: TRBJ1-5

cdr3_aa: CASRPQSGVGDETQYF
cdr3_nt: TGTGCCAGCAGACCCCAAAGCGGGGTGGGTGACGAGACCCAGTACTTC
v_call: TRBV6-6
clone_size: .
d_call: TRBD2
j_call: TRBJ2-5

cdr3_aa: CATSAQGNTEAFF
cdr3_nt: TGTGCCACCAGCGCACAGGGGAACACTGAAGCTTTCTTT
v_call: TRBV15
clone_size: .
d_call: .
j_call: TRBJ1-1

cdr3_aa: CASSQGQQGEKLFF
cdr3_nt: TGCGCCAGCAGCCAAGGACAACAGGGTGAAAAACTGTTTTTT
v_call: TRBV4-1
clone_size: .
d_call: .
j_call: TRBJ1-4

cdr3_aa: CASSYSLGTGDSPLHF
cdr3_nt: TGTGCCAGCAGTTACTCATTAGGGACAGGGGATTCACCCCTCCACTTT
v_call: TRBV6-5
clone_size: .
d_call: TRBD1
j_call: TRBJ1-6

cdr3_aa: CASRGLAYNEQFF
cdr3_nt: TGTGCCAGCAGGGGACTAGCGTACAATGAGCAGTTCTTC
v_call: TRBV5-6
clone_size: .
d_call: TRBD2
j_call: TRBJ2-1

cdr3_aa: CASSLDRAYEQYF
cdr3_nt: TGTGCCAGCAGTCTCGACAGAGCCTACGAGCAGTACTTC
v_call: TRBV27
clone_size: .
d_call: .
j_call: TRBJ2-7

cdr3_aa: CASSLSAGNRGGEKLFF
cdr3_nt: TGTGCCAGCAGCTTGTCGGCGGGGAATCGGGGTGGGGAAAAACTGTTTTTT
v_call: TRBV5-4
clone_size: .
d_call: .
j_call: TRBJ1-4

cdr3_aa: CASGPWEGTSGAGSSYEQYF
cdr3_nt: TGTGCCAGCGGCCCCTGGGAAGGGACTAGCGGGGCGGGGAGCTCCTACGAGCAGTACTTC
v_call: TRBV28
clone_size: once
d_call: TRBD2
j_call: TRBJ2-7

cdr3_aa: CASSRGDSGANVLTF
cdr3_nt: TGTGCCAGCAGTCGAGGGGACTCTGGGGCCAACGTCCTGACTTTC
v_call: TRBV27
clone_size: .
d_call: .
j_call: TRBJ2-6

cdr3_aa: CASSQSLQFTGELFF
cdr3_nt: TGTGCCAGCAGCCAGAGTTTGCAGTTCACCGGGGAGCTGTTTTTT
v_call: TRBV25-1
clone_size: once
d_call: .
j_call: TRBJ2-2

cdr3_aa: CASSSGQDYGYTF
cdr3_nt: TGCGCCAGCAGCTCGGGACAAGACTATGGCTACACCTTC
v_call: TRBV5-1
clone_size: .
d_call: .
j_call: TRBJ1-2

cdr3_aa: CASRSVGLINEQFF
cdr3_nt: TGCGCCAGCAGGTCGGTAGGACTCATCAATGAGCAGTTCTTC
v_call: TRBV4-1
clone_size: .
d_call: .
j_call: TRBJ2-1

cdr3_aa: CASSQDDDSTPLGYTF
cdr3_nt: TGCGCCAGCAGCCAAGATGACGACTCTACTCCTCTAGGCTACACCTTC
v_call: TRBV4-3
clone_size: .
d_call: .
j_call: TRBJ1-2

cdr3_aa: CASSIGSGNTIYF
cdr3_nt: TGTGCCAGTAGTATCGGCTCTGGAAACACCATATATTTT
v_call: TRBV19
clone_size: few
d_call: .
j_call: TRBJ1-3

cdr3_aa: CASSPRQQRAYGYTF
cdr3_nt: TGTGCCAGCAGCCCCCGACAGCAAAGGGCCTATGGCTACACCTTC
v_call: TRBV7-8
clone_size: few
d_call: .
j_call: TRBJ1-2

cdr3_aa: CASSLYGTGQETQYF
cdr3_nt: TGCGCCAGCAGCTTGTACGGGACAGGGCAAGAGACCCAGTACTTC
v_call: TRBV5-1
clone_size: once
d_call: TRBD1
j_call: TRBJ2-5

cdr3_aa: CASSEGRGDTQYF
cdr3_nt: TGTGCCAGCAGCGAGGGGCGCGGGGATACGCAGTATTTT
v_call: TRBV6-4
clone_size: .
d_call: .
j_call: TRBJ2-3

cdr3_aa: CASSLARGGTEAFF
cdr3_nt: TGTGCCAGCAGCTTAGCGCGGGGGGGCACTGAAGCTTTCTTT
v_call: TRBV7-2
clone_size: .
d_call: .
j_call: TRBJ1-1

cdr3_aa: CSARANTEAFF
cdr3_nt: TGCAGTGCTAGGGCGAACACTGAAGCTTTCTTT
v_call: TRBV20-1
clone_size: .
d_call: .
j_call: TRBJ1-1

cdr3_aa: CASSIRRPGQSNPSYEQYF
cdr3_nt: TGTGCCAGTAGTATCCGCCGACCGGGACAGAGTAACCCCTCCTACGAGCAGTACTTC
v_call: TRBV19
clone_size: .
d_call: TRBD1
j_call: TRBJ2-7

cdr3_aa: CASSVNPDGGSGNTIYF
cdr3_nt: TGTGCCAGCAGCGTCAACCCGGACGGGGGCTCTGGAAACACCATATATTTT
v_call: TRBV9
clone_size: .
d_call: .
j_call: TRBJ1-3

cdr3_aa: CASSVSRVTDTQYF
cdr3_nt: TGTGCCAGCAGTGTAAGTAGGGTCACAGATACGCAGTATTTT
v_call: TRBV6-1
clone_size: .
d_call: .
j_call: TRBJ2-3

cdr3_aa: CASSSQAGYYEQYF
cdr3_nt: TGTGCCAGCAGTTCCCAGGCAGGGTACTACGAGCAGTACTTC
v_call: TRBV27
clone_size: .
d_call: .
j_call: TRBJ2-7

cdr3_aa: CASSPSAGGHEKLFF
cdr3_nt: TGTGCCAGCAGCCCTTCTGCAGGGGGCCATGAAAAACTGTTTTTT
v_call: TRBV5-4
clone_size: once
d_call: TRBD1
j_call: TRBJ1-4

cdr3_aa: CASSQDSAGGDNYGYTF
cdr3_nt: TGCGCCAGCAGCCAAGATTCCGCAGGGGGAGATAACTATGGCTACACCTTC
v_call: TRBV4-1
clone_size: .
d_call: TRBD1
j_call: TRBJ1-2

cdr3_aa: CASSAGQGNTGELFF
cdr3_nt: TGCGCCAGCAGCGCCGGACAGGGGAACACCGGGGAGCTGTTTTTT
v_call: TRBV5-1
clone_size: .
d_call: TRBD1
j_call: TRBJ2-2

cdr3_aa: CAIQRGGGRYNEQFF
cdr3_nt: TGTGCCATCCAAAGGGGCGGGGGCCGCTACAATGAGCAGTTCTTC
v_call: TRBV7-2
clone_size: .
d_call: .
j_call: TRBJ2-1